These T cell receptor beta chains were read from a single sample in a study of T cell responses to AZD1222 COVID-19 vaccine. Produced via immunoSEQ multiplex PCR; TCRdb's table is partial and in-frame only. The sample holds about 99,000 clones, 80% to 95% seen once. The sample was peripheral blood, taken 28 days after the second AZD1222 dose. These receptor sequences come from an adult who received the AZD1222 COVID-19 vaccine. The CDR3 runs from the conserved cysteine through the conserved F or W. D genes are given only for firm matches. Clone size, where shown, is once, few, many, or a class for clones that have expanded.

D: -; size: -; V: TRBV16; J: TRBJ1-5; CDR3: CASSQSNQGNQPQHF; DNA: TGTGCCAGCAGCCAATCGAACCAGGGGAACCAGCCCCAGCATTTT
D: TRBD1; size: -; V: TRBV9; J: TRBJ1-4; CDR3: CASSVGDSSEKLFF; DNA: TGTGCCAGCAGCGTAGGGGACAGCAGTGAAAAACTGTTTTTT
D: -; size: -; V: TRBV28; J: TRBJ1-5; CDR3: CASSLVLGVGFQPQHF; DNA: TGTGCCAGCAGTTTGGTGCTAGGGGTCGGCTTTCAGCCCCAGCATTTT
D: TRBD1; size: -; V: TRBV5-4; J: TRBJ2-1; CDR3: CASTGAGGLDEQFF; DNA: TGTGCCAGCACAGGGGCAGGGGGCTTGGATGAGCAGTTCTTC
D: -; size: once; V: TRBV5-5; J: TRBJ1-5; CDR3: CASRGWFYSNQPQHF; DNA: TGTGCCAGCAGGGGATGGTTTTATAGCAATCAGCCCCAGCATTTT
D: TRBD2; size: -; V: TRBV5-1; J: TRBJ2-7; CDR3: CASSLVGRAGYEQYF; DNA: TGCGCCAGCAGCTTGGTCGGGAGGGCCGGCTACGAGCAGTACTTC
D: -; size: -; V: TRBV24-1; J: TRBJ1-2; CDR3: CATSGGYGYTF; DNA: TGTGCCACCAGTGGGGGCTATGGCTACACCTTC
D: TRBD2; size: -; V: TRBV24-1; J: TRBJ2-1; CDR3: CATSALAGDYNEQFF; DNA: TGTGCCACCAGTGCACTAGCGGGGGACTACAATGAGCAGTTCTTC
D: -; size: -; V: TRBV5-1; J: TRBJ2-3; CDR3: CASSPYGLPTDTQYF; DNA: TGCGCCAGCAGCCCCTACGGGCTCCCGACAGATACGCAGTATTTT
D: TRBD2; size: -; V: TRBV11-2; J: TRBJ2-1; CDR3: CASSLPGLATIEQFF; DNA: TGTGCCAGCAGTCTTCCGGGACTAGCGACCATCGAGCAGTTCTTC
D: TRBD2; size: -; V: TRBV15; J: TRBJ2-2; CDR3: CATSRDYGTSGTPRTEGNTGELFF; DNA: TGTGCCACCAGCAGAGATTATGGAACTAGCGGAACTCCACGGACCGAAGGGAACACCGGGGAGCTGTTTTTT
D: -; size: -; V: TRBV6-1; J: TRBJ2-5; CDR3: CASSEGGETQYF; DNA: TGTGCCAGCAGTGAAGGGGGTGAGACCCAGTACTTC
D: TRBD2; size: -; V: TRBV28; J: TRBJ2-7; CDR3: CASSPGSSGTYEQYF; DNA: TGTGCCAGCAGCCCCGGAAGTAGCGGGACCTACGAGCAGTACTTC
D: TRBD1; size: -; V: TRBV7-2; J: TRBJ1-2; CDR3: CASSVVQGGGYTF; DNA: TGTGCCAGCAGCGTAGTACAGGGGGGAGGCTACACCTTC
D: -; size: -; V: TRBV11-2; J: TRBJ2-7; CDR3: CASSPGGSYEQYF; DNA: TGTGCCAGCAGCCCCGGAGGCTCCTACGAGCAGTACTTC
D: TRBD1; size: -; V: TRBV19; J: TRBJ1-1; CDR3: CASSIGTGTTEAFF; DNA: TGTGCCAGTAGTATAGGGACAGGGACCACTGAAGCTTTCTTT
D: -; size: -; V: TRBV4-3; J: TRBJ1-2; CDR3: CASSQDWAGYYGYTF; DNA: TGCGCCAGCAGCCAAGATTGGGCAGGCTACTATGGCTACACCTTC
D: TRBD2; size: -; V: TRBV28; J: TRBJ2-1; CDR3: CASSLGLDYNEQFF; DNA: TGTGCCAGCAGTTTGGGACTAGATTACAATGAGCAGTTCTTC
D: -; size: -; V: TRBV27; J: TRBJ2-1; CDR3: CASTLAGEQFF; DNA: TGTGCCAGCACACTAGCCGGGGAGCAGTTCTTC
D: TRBD2; size: -; V: TRBV5-1; J: TRBJ2-2; CDR3: CASSLRGPGLAGGNTGELFF; DNA: TGCGCCAGCAGCCTCCGGGGACCCGGGCTAGCGGGAGGGAACACCGGGGAGCTGTTTTTT
D: TRBD1; size: -; V: TRBV30; J: TRBJ2-3; CDR3: CAWSHPGQGADTQYF; DNA: TGTGCCTGGAGTCATCCGGGACAGGGGGCCGATACGCAGTATTTT
D: -; size: -; V: TRBV12-3/TRBV12-4; J: TRBJ1-1; CDR3: CASRPMNTEAFF; DNA: TGTGCCAGCAGACCCATGAACACTGAAGCTTTCTTT
D: -; size: -; V: TRBV28; J: TRBJ1-5; CDR3: CASSLLLWDYNQPQHF; DNA: TGTGCCAGCAGTTTGCTCCTTTGGGACTACAATCAGCCCCAGCATTTT
D: -; size: few; V: TRBV5-1; J: TRBJ1-1; CDR3: CASSLAGGYTEAFF; DNA: TGCGCCAGCAGCTTGGCCGGGGGTTACACTGAAGCTTTCTTT
D: -; size: -; V: TRBV20-1; J: TRBJ2-1; CDR3: CSATRGDEQFF; DNA: TGCAGTGCTACCCGAGGGGATGAGCAGTTCTTC
D: TRBD1; size: -; V: TRBV28; J: TRBJ1-5; CDR3: CASSSGQADQPQHF; DNA: TGTGCCAGCAGTTCCGGACAGGCGGACCAGCCCCAGCATTTT
D: -; size: -; V: TRBV30; J: TRBJ1-4; CDR3: CAWSQGNEKLFF; DNA: TGTGCCTGGAGTCAGGGAAATGAAAAACTGTTTTTT
D: -; size: -; V: TRBV29-1; J: TRBJ1-4; CDR3: CSVSRGTNEKLFF; DNA: TGCAGCGTATCCCGGGGGACTAATGAAAAACTGTTTTTT
D: TRBD1; size: -; V: TRBV18; J: TRBJ1-6; CDR3: CASSPRQGTYNSPLHF; DNA: TGTGCCAGCTCACCCAGACAGGGGACTTATAATTCACCCCTCCACTTT
D: -; size: -; V: TRBV27; J: TRBJ2-7; CDR3: CASSFGASYEQYF; DNA: TGTGCCAGCAGCTTTGGGGCCTCCTACGAGCAGTACTTC
D: -; size: -; V: TRBV5-6; J: TRBJ2-5; CDR3: CASSLTLVQETQYF; DNA: TGTGCCAGCAGCTTAACACTAGTCCAAGAGACCCAGTACTTC
D: -; size: once; V: TRBV6-5; J: TRBJ1-2; CDR3: CASSRQATGYTF; DNA: TGTGCCAGCTCCCGACAGGCCACTGGCTACACCTTC
D: TRBD2; size: -; V: TRBV6-2/TRBV6-3; J: TRBJ2-5; CDR3: CASSSLGLAGVRYQETQYF; DNA: TGTGCCAGCAGCTCCTTGGGACTAGCGGGAGTGAGGTACCAAGAGACCCAGTACTTC
D: -; size: -; V: TRBV11-2; J: TRBJ2-1; CDR3: CASSWQGHNEQFF; DNA: TGTGCCAGCAGCTGGCAAGGACACAATGAGCAGTTCTTC
D: -; size: -; V: TRBV6-1; J: TRBJ2-5; CDR3: CASSEIGRKETQYF; DNA: TGTGCCAGCAGTGAAATAGGGAGAAAAGAGACCCAGTACTTC
D: -; size: -; V: TRBV30; J: TRBJ1-3; CDR3: CAWSPGVFGNTIYF; DNA: TGTGCCTGGAGTCCGGGGGTGTTTGGAAACACCATATATTTT
D: -; size: -; V: TRBV6-4; J: TRBJ1-6; CDR3: CASSEVRNPPLHF; DNA: TGTGCCAGCAGTGAGGTCCGTAATCCACCCCTCCACTTT
D: -; size: -; V: TRBV11-3; J: TRBJ2-1; CDR3: CASSVEGYNEQFF; DNA: TGTGCCAGCAGCGTCGAGGGATACAATGAGCAGTTCTTC
D: -; size: -; V: TRBV20-1; J: TRBJ2-1; CDR3: CSAKDNEQFF; DNA: TGCAGTGCGAAAGACAATGAGCAGTTCTTC
D: TRBD1; size: -; V: TRBV23-1; J: TRBJ1-2; CDR3: CASTRTGSNYGYTF; DNA: TGCGCCAGCACTCGGACAGGGTCTAACTATGGCTACACCTTC
D: -; size: few; V: TRBV2; J: TRBJ2-7; CDR3: CASSGLGYEQYF; DNA: TGTGCCAGCAGTGGATTAGGGTACGAGCAGTACTTC
D: -; size: -; V: TRBV5-4; J: TRBJ2-1; CDR3: CASSFSQGSYNEQFF; DNA: TGTGCCAGCAGCTTCTCGCAGGGTTCCTACAATGAGCAGTTCTTC
D: -; size: -; V: TRBV2; J: TRBJ1-5; CDR3: CASSRRTDSNQPQHF; DNA: TGTGCCAGCAGTAGAAGGACGGATAGCAATCAGCCCCAGCATTTT
D: -; size: -; V: TRBV20-1; J: TRBJ1-2; CDR3: CSAAREAGYTF; DNA: TGCAGTGCTGCCCGGGAGGCGGGCTACACCTTC
D: TRBD2; size: -; V: TRBV19; J: TRBJ2-5; CDR3: CASSRTSGRETQYF; DNA: TGTGCCAGTAGTCGTACTAGCGGGAGGGAGACCCAGTACTTC
D: -; size: -; V: TRBV28; J: TRBJ2-7; CDR3: CALGDKAYEQYF; DNA: TGTGCCCTGGGGGACAAAGCCTACGAGCAGTACTTC
D: -; size: -; V: TRBV11-2; J: TRBJ1-2; CDR3: CASSLDSLKSYGYTF; DNA: TGTGCCAGCAGCTTAGATTCACTAAAATCCTATGGCTACACCTTC
D: TRBD1; size: -; V: TRBV5-4; J: TRBJ1-2; CDR3: CASSHGQGFDTGYTF; DNA: TGTGCCAGCAGCCACGGACAGGGGTTTGATACGGGCTACACCTTC
D: TRBD2; size: -; V: TRBV7-3; J: TRBJ2-1; CDR3: CASSSGTSKFF; DNA: TGTGCCAGCAGCTCCGGGACTAGTAAGTTCTTC
D: -; size: -; V: TRBV9; J: TRBJ2-6; CDR3: CASSGLGNSGANVLTF; DNA: TGTGCCAGCAGCGGCCTAGGGAACTCTGGGGCCAACGTCCTGACTTTC
D: TRBD1; size: -; V: TRBV19; J: TRBJ2-3; CDR3: CASSDRDRNPTDTQYF; DNA: TGTGCCAGTAGTGACCGGGACAGAAACCCCACAGATACGCAGTATTTT
D: -; size: -; V: TRBV2; J: TRBJ1-4; CDR3: CASSVSHNEKLFF; DNA: TGTGCCAGCAGTGTCAGCCATAATGAAAAACTGTTTTTT
D: TRBD2; size: -; V: TRBV6-5; J: TRBJ2-7; CDR3: CASSPQLAGGHEQYF; DNA: TGTGCCAGCAGTCCCCAACTAGCGGGAGGCCACGAGCAGTACTTC
D: -; size: -; V: TRBV7-9; J: TRBJ2-6; CDR3: CASSPPARDADSGANVLTF; DNA: TGTGCCAGCAGCCCCCCGGCCCGGGACGCCGACTCTGGGGCCAACGTCCTGACTTTC
D: TRBD2; size: -; V: TRBV9; J: TRBJ2-7; CDR3: CASSPSLAGTGEQYF; DNA: TGTGCCAGCAGCCCTAGCCTAGCGGGAACAGGCGAGCAGTACTTC
D: -; size: once; V: TRBV14; J: TRBJ1-1; CDR3: CASRPGGTSNLAFF; DNA: TGTGCCAGCAGACCCGGGGGGACCAGCAACTTGGCTTTCTTT
D: -; size: few; V: TRBV7-8; J: TRBJ2-7; CDR3: CASSLGRFEIEQYF; DNA: TGTGCCAGCAGCTTAGGACGCTTCGAAATCGAGCAGTACTTC
D: -; size: -; V: TRBV5-1; J: TRBJ2-3; CDR3: CASSRRGRGTDTQYF; DNA: TGCGCCAGCAGCAGACGGGGCAGGGGCACAGATACGCAGTATTTT
D: TRBD2; size: -; V: TRBV5-1; J: TRBJ2-7; CDR3: CASSSGDGRGYEQYF; DNA: TGCGCCAGCAGCTCGGGAGACGGGCGGGGGTACGAGCAGTACTTC
D: TRBD1; size: -; V: TRBV6-5; J: TRBJ1-5; CDR3: CASRARDRVNQPQHF; DNA: TGTGCCAGCAGGGCTCGGGACAGGGTAAATCAGCCCCAGCATTTT